This is a list of T cell receptor beta chains from one sample in a study of cytotoxic CD8 clonotypes in ibrutinib-treated CLL. Profiled with immunoSEQ multiplex PCR; TCRdb holds only in-frame clones, not every one. The data show about 140,000 clones, with roughly 77% seen just once and approximately 28% held by the top ten. The input for sequencing was PBMCs, taken after 12 months of ibrutinib treatment. These TCRs come from a human donor with chronic lymphocytic leukemia. CDR3s include the opening cysteine and the closing phenylalanine or tryptophan. Fields, in order: V gene, CDR3 length, D gene, clone size, J gene, CDR3 DNA, CDR3 protein. The D gene is left open where the match is weak. For some rows the clone size is stated as once, few or many, or as a class when expanded; others skip it.

TRBV5-1	15	NA	NA	TRBJ2-5	TGCGCCAGCAGCTTGGGGGGCTCCATACAAGAGACCCAGTACTTC	CASSLGGSIQETQYF
TRBV9	18	NA	NA	TRBJ2-5	TGTGCCAGCAGCCCCCGGTCCCTGACCGGGACATCAGAAGAGACCCAGTACTTC	CASSPRSLTGTSEETQYF
TRBV6-5	14	NA	NA	TRBJ1-4	TGTGCCAGCAGTTTGGGGGGCACGGTTGAAAAACTGTTTTTT	CASSLGGTVEKLFF
TRBV25-1	15	NA	NA	TRBJ1-4	TGTGCCAGCAGTGAATTTGGGGCGACTAATGAAAAACTGTTTTTT	CASSEFGATNEKLFF
TRBV19	14	NA	once	TRBJ2-3	TGTGCCAGTCACTCAGCGTGGGGTAGTTCGCCGCAGTATTTT	CASHSAWGSSPQYF
TRBV20-1	11	NA	NA	TRBJ2-5	TGCAGTGCCTTTGGAGGGGAGACCCAGTACTTC	CSAFGGETQYF
TRBV28	14	TRBD2	NA	TRBJ2-7	TGTGCCAGCACCCGGGGGGGGAGCTCCTACGAGCAGTACTTC	CASTRGGSSYEQYF
TRBV5-1	15	TRBD2	NA	TRBJ2-7	TGCGCCAGCAGCTGGCAACTAGCGGGAGCTTACGAGCAGTACTTC	CASSWQLAGAYEQYF
TRBV28	13	NA	NA	TRBJ1-6	TGTGCCGGGAGGAGCTCCTATAATTCACCCCTCCACTTT	CAGRSSYNSPLHF
TRBV28	11	NA	NA	TRBJ2-1	TGTGCCAGCGTCAAGGTTAATGAGCAGTTCTTC	CASVKVNEQFF
TRBV5-5	14	TRBD2	NA	TRBJ2-7	TGTGCCAGCAGCCACGGACTAGCTGGCTACGAGCAGTACTTC	CASSHGLAGYEQYF
TRBV10-2	15	NA	NA	TRBJ1-5	TGCGCCAGCAGTGAGTCAGGAGCTAGCAATCAGCCCCAGCATTTT	CASSESGASNQPQHF
TRBV27	14	NA	few	TRBJ2-1	TGTGCCAGCAGTCCCGGACAGAAAAACAATGAGCAGTTCTTC	CASSPGQKNNEQFF
TRBV21-1	16	NA	NA	TRBJ1-1	TGTGCCAGCAGGAAGCCCTACAGGGGGCTGGACACTGAAGCTTTCTTT	CASRKPYRGLDTEAFF
TRBV5-1	14	NA	NA	TRBJ1-1	TGCGCCAGCAGCTTGGGGGAAGGTGGGAGGGAAGCTTTCTTT	CASSLGEGGREAFF
TRBV9	15	NA	NA	TRBJ1-1	TGTGCCAGCAGCGTAGAGGCAGGCCTGAACACTGAAGCTTTCTTT	CASSVEAGLNTEAFF
TRBV28	12	NA	NA	TRBJ1-2	TGTGCCAGCAGTTTGTCTCCGTATGCCTACACCTTC	CASSLSPYAYTF
TRBV7-9	19	TRBD1	NA	TRBJ2-7	TGTGCCAGCAGCCCTGGTTTTTATTTGACGGGACAGGGGGCTTACGAGCAGTACTTC	CASSPGFYLTGQGAYEQYF
TRBV7-2	14	NA	NA	TRBJ2-3	TGTGCCAGCAGCCCGGGACTGCCAAATTATACGCAGTATTTT	CASSPGLPNYTQYF
TRBV11-2	15	NA	NA	TRBJ2-7	TGTGCCAGCAGCTTAGATCTACCGTCGGGGTACGAGCAGTACTTC	CASSLDLPSGYEQYF
TRBV6-5	13	NA	NA	TRBJ1-2	TGTGCCAGCAAGGGATCCGGGTGGGATGGCTACACCTTC	CASKGSGWDGYTF
TRBV6-5	15	NA	NA	TRBJ1-6	TGTGCCAGCAGTGTCCAATTCTCCTATAATTCACCCCTCCACTTT	CASSVQFSYNSPLHF
TRBV2	12	TRBD1	once	TRBJ2-3	TGTGCCAGCAGTGACAGGGGGGATACGCAGTATTTT	CASSDRGDTQYF
TRBV9	17	TRBD2	NA	TRBJ2-2	TGTGCCAGCAGCGGACGGACTAGCGGGAGGGGTACCGGGGAGCTGTTTTTT	CASSGRTSGRGTGELFF
TRBV18	14	NA	NA	TRBJ1-3	TGTGCCAGCTCACCACCGCCGGGGGGAAACACCATATATTTT	CASSPPPGGNTIYF
TRBV7-2	12	NA	few	TRBJ2-7	TGTGCCAGCAGCTTAACTGCTACGGGGCAGTACTTC	CASSLTATGQYF
TRBV25-1	18	NA	NA	TRBJ1-5	TGTGCCAGCAGTGATTCCCAGGGCTTATCCCCCTGTAGACAGCCCCAGCATTTT	CASSDSQGLSPCRQPQHF
TRBV4-2	15	NA	NA	TRBJ1-3	TGTGCCAGCAGCCAAGAGGGTACTTCTGGAAACACCATATATTTT	CASSQEGTSGNTIYF
TRBV10-3	14	TRBD2	NA	TRBJ2-3	TGTGCCACTCGGGACTACTCGAAAACAGATACGCAGTATTTT	CATRDYSKTDTQYF
TRBV30	13	NA	NA	TRBJ2-3	TGTGCCTGGAGTGTACTCGGATCAGATACGCAGTATTTT	CAWSVLGSDTQYF
TRBV28	12	NA	NA	TRBJ2-7	TGTGCCAGCAGTTCAGGGTCGCAAGAGCAGTACTTC	CASSSGSQEQYF
TRBV15	20	TRBD2	NA	TRBJ2-1	TGTGCCACCAGCAGAGATAAAAGGACTAGCGTTTTCCACTCCTACAATGAGCAGTTCTTC	CATSRDKRTSVFHSYNEQFF
TRBV10-1	13	TRBD1	NA	TRBJ2-5	TGCGCCAGCAGGTACAGGGGTTTAGAGACCCAGTACTTC	CASRYRGLETQYF
TRBV28	16	TRBD1	NA	TRBJ2-7	TGTGCCAGCAGTTTAAGGGTAGGACAGGGGAAGTACGAGCAGTACTTC	CASSLRVGQGKYEQYF
TRBV30	14	TRBD1	few	TRBJ1-5	TGTGCCTGGAGTGCCGGACAGGGCAATCAGCCCCAGCATTTT	CAWSAGQGNQPQHF
TRBV27	15	NA	many	TRBJ1-2	TGTGCCAGCAGTTCGGTCGTGGGAAGTAACTATGGCTACACCTTC	CASSSVVGSNYGYTF
TRBV5-5	16	NA	NA	TRBJ1-4	TGTGCCAGCAGCTTGGTGACAGAGATCGGGCATGAAAAACTGTTTTTT	CASSLVTEIGHEKLFF
TRBV19	14	TRBD1	many	TRBJ2-7	TGTGCCAGTAGTATTAGGGACAGGGCCTACGAGCAGTACTTC	CASSIRDRAYEQYF
TRBV28	14	NA	few	TRBJ1-3	TGTGCCAGCAGTTTTGGATCGTCGGGAAACACCATATATTTT	CASSFGSSGNTIYF
TRBV30	14	NA	NA	TRBJ1-2	TGTGCCTGGAGTGGGGCAGGGAGGGACTATGGCTACACCTTC	CAWSGAGRDYGYTF
TRBV30	13	TRBD1	NA	TRBJ1-3	TGTGCCTGGGATCCGGGACAGAGAAACACCATATATTTT	CAWDPGQRNTIYF
TRBV5-1	15	TRBD1	NA	TRBJ2-2	TGCGCCAGCAGCCTAAACAGGGGAAACACCGGGGAGCTGTTTTTT	CASSLNRGNTGELFF
TRBV14	13	NA	many	TRBJ2-7	TGTGCCAGCAGCCAGGGAGGATCCTACGAGCAGTACTTC	CASSQGGSYEQYF
TRBV20-1	11	NA	NA	TRBJ2-7	TGCAGTGCTAGCAGGGGAGACGAGCAGTACTTC	CSASRGDEQYF
TRBV5-1	17	TRBD2	NA	TRBJ2-3	TGCGCCAGCAGCTTAGCAACTAGCGGGAGGGCCGCAGATACGCAGTATTTT	CASSLATSGRAADTQYF
TRBV29-1	10	NA	NA	TRBJ1-1	TGCAGCGTTTTCAGGGCTGGAGCTTTCTTT	CSVFRAGAFF
TRBV7-2	16	TRBD2	NA	TRBJ2-3	TGTGCCAGCAGCTTAGCACCGGGAGGGGTCACAGATACGCAGTATTTT	CASSLAPGGVTDTQYF
TRBV27	15	NA	NA	TRBJ2-2	TGTGCCAGCAGTTTAGGTCTCAAAAACACCGGGGAGCTGTTTTTT	CASSLGLKNTGELFF
TRBV28	12	NA	NA	TRBJ1-5	TGTGCGAACCAGGGTGACAATCAGCCCCAGCATTTT	CANQGDNQPQHF
TRBV11-3	15	NA	NA	TRBJ2-7	TGTGCCAGCAGCTTGCAGGACGGCGATCCCGACGAGCAGTACTTC	CASSLQDGDPDEQYF
TRBV6-1	14	NA	once	TRBJ1-3	TGTGCCAGCAGTGAATGGGGTTCTGGAAACACCATATATTTT	CASSEWGSGNTIYF